The rows below give T cell receptor beta chains drawn from one sample of a study of T cell responses to AZD1222 COVID-19 vaccine. Profiled with immunoSEQ multiplex PCR; TCRdb holds only in-frame clones, not every one. The sample carries 120,000 or so clones, about 90% recorded once. The sequences come from peripheral blood, collected 28 days after the second AZD1222 dose. The receptors here all came from an adult who received the AZD1222 COVID-19 vaccine. The CDR3 runs from the conserved cysteine through the conserved F or W. Each record gives: V gene, D gene, clone size, J gene, CDR3 protein, CDR3 DNA. D genes are given only for firm matches. Clone sizes are given selectively: once, few, many, or a class where the clone is expanded.

>TRBV2|TRBD1|-|TRBJ2-2
CASSDLGQGAGELFF
TGTGCCAGCAGTGATTTGGGACAGGGGGCCGGGGAGCTGTTTTTT
>TRBV5-1|-|-|TRBJ2-3
CASNSGASGDTQYF
TGCGCCAGCAACTCGGGGGCTAGTGGGGATACGCAGTATTTT
>TRBV24-1|TRBD1|-|TRBJ1-1
CATSDGTGNTEAFF
TGTGCCACCAGTGACGGGACAGGGAACACTGAAGCTTTCTTT
>TRBV27|-|-|TRBJ1-1
CASSLEPFREAFF
TGTGCCAGCAGTTTAGAACCCTTTAGAGAAGCTTTCTTT
>TRBV7-6|TRBD1|-|TRBJ1-1
CASSSRFDRENTEAFF
TGTGCCAGCAGCTCCAGGTTCGACAGGGAGAACACTGAAGCTTTCTTT
>TRBV7-8|-|-|TRBJ2-1
CASSPSPDAWNEQFF
TGTGCCAGCAGCCCGAGCCCGGACGCCTGGAATGAGCAGTTCTTC
>TRBV2|TRBD1|-|TRBJ1-6
CASIRDSSSSPLHF
TGTGCCAGCATTCGGGACAGTTCATCTTCACCCCTCCACTTT
>TRBV2|-|-|TRBJ1-1
CASSAVENTEAFF
TGTGCCAGCAGTGCGGTGGAAAACACTGAAGCTTTCTTT
>TRBV6-4|TRBD2|-|TRBJ2-1
CASSEGSGSSNEQFF
TGTGCCAGCAGTGAGGGTAGCGGGAGTTCCAATGAGCAGTTCTTC
>TRBV9|-|many|TRBJ2-5
CASSVGLWAQETQYF
TGTGCCAGCAGCGTAGGTCTGTGGGCTCAAGAGACCCAGTACTTC
>TRBV5-1|-|-|TRBJ2-1
CASRQASGPMDEQFF
TGCGCCAGCAGGCAGGCGTCGGGCCCTATGGATGAGCAGTTCTTC
>TRBV7-2|TRBD1|-|TRBJ1-2
CASSPRTGDYGYTF
TGTGCCAGCAGCCCCAGGACAGGGGATTATGGCTACACCTTC
>TRBV7-9|-|-|TRBJ2-7
CASSPDTSYEQYF
TGTGCCAGCAGCCCCGACACCTCCTACGAGCAGTACTTC
>TRBV6-2/TRBV6-3|-|-|TRBJ2-3
CASSIRGGMSTDTQYF
TGTGCCAGCAGCATTCGGGGCGGAATGAGCACAGATACGCAGTATTTT
>TRBV28|-|-|TRBJ2-4
CASSHPVGVEGKNIQYF
TGTGCCAGCAGTCACCCCGTGGGGGTTGAGGGCAAAAACATTCAGTACTTC
>TRBV10-3|-|-|TRBJ2-5
CAIRVGETETQYF
TGTGCCATCAGGGTTGGTGAGACAGAGACCCAGTACTTC
>TRBV18|-|-|TRBJ1-4
CASSPRGTNEKLFF
TGTGCCAGCTCACCAAGGGGGACCAATGAAAAACTGTTTTTT
>TRBV2|TRBD1|-|TRBJ1-1
CASSELGDRGRSEAFF
TGTGCCAGCAGTGAATTGGGGGACAGGGGGCGATCTGAAGCTTTCTTT
>TRBV10-1|-|few|TRBJ2-3
CASSVTSQADTQYF
TGCGCCAGCAGTGTAACTAGTCAAGCAGATACGCAGTATTTT
>TRBV18|TRBD2|-|TRBJ2-2
CASSPRLAGLNTGELFF
TGTGCCAGCTCACCGAGACTAGCGGGACTGAACACCGGGGAGCTGTTTTTT
>TRBV9|-|-|TRBJ1-1
CASSVASLVAVNTEAFF
TGTGCCAGCAGCGTAGCTAGCTTAGTCGCCGTGAACACTGAAGCTTTCTTT
>TRBV30|-|-|TRBJ1-1
CAWIPAGFKNTEAFF
TGTGCCTGGATACCTGCGGGTTTCAAGAACACTGAAGCTTTCTTT
>TRBV7-9|TRBD2|-|TRBJ2-7
CASSGVAGGREKAYEQYF
TGTGCCAGCAGCGGGGTAGCGGGAGGGAGAGAGAAAGCCTACGAGCAGTACTTC
>TRBV5-1|-|-|TRBJ1-5
CASSFLGDQPQHF
TGCGCCAGCAGCTTTTTGGGCGATCAGCCCCAGCATTTT
>TRBV5-1|TRBD2|-|TRBJ2-1
CASSLEGREVNNEQFF
TGCGCCAGCAGCTTGGAAGGGCGGGAGGTCAACAATGAGCAGTTCTTC
>TRBV18|TRBD1|-|TRBJ1-5
CASSPQGTAQHF
TGTGCCAGCTCACCACAGGGGACAGCCCAGCATTTT
>TRBV10-3|TRBD1|-|TRBJ1-1
CAISEDRGAPMNTEAFF
TGTGCCATCAGTGAGGACAGGGGCGCCCCAATGAACACTGAAGCTTTCTTT
>TRBV27|-|-|TRBJ2-7
CASSPVSTEFEQYF
TGTGCCAGCAGTCCCGTATCCACAGAATTCGAGCAGTACTTC
>TRBV7-9|-|-|TRBJ2-5
CASSLVGAETQYF
TGTGCCAGCAGCCTCGTGGGGGCGGAGACCCAGTACTTC